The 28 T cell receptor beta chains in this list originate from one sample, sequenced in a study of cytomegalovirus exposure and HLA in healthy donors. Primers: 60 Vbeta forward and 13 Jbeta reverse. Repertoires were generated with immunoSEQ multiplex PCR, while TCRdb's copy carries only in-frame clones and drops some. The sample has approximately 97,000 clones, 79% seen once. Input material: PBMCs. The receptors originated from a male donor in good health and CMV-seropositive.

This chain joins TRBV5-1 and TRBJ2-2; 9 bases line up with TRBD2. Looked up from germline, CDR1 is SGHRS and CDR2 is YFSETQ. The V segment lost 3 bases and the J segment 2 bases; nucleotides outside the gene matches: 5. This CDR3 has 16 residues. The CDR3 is CASSSPRGGNTGELFF. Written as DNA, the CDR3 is TGCGCCAGCAGCTCTCCGCGGGGGGGAAACACCGGGGAGCTGTTTTTT.

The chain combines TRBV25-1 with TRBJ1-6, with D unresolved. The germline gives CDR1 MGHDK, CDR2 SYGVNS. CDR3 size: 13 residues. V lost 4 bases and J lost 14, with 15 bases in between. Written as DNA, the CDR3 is TGTGCCAGCAGTGTGGGAGGTTCGGGAGCCCTCCACTTT. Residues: CASSVGGSGALHF.

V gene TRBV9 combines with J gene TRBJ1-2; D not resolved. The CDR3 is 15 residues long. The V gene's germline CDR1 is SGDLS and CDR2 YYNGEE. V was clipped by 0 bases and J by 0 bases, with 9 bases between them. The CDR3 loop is CASSVAPETNYGYTF. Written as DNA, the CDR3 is TGTGCCAGCAGCGTAGCCCCAGAAACTAACTATGGCTACACCTTC.

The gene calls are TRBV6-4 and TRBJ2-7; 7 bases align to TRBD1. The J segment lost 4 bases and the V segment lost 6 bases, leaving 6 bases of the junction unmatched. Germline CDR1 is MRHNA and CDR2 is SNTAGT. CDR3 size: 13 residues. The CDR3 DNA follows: TGTGCCAGCAGCCGGGACAGTGGGTACGAGCAGTACTTC. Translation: CASSRDSGYEQYF.

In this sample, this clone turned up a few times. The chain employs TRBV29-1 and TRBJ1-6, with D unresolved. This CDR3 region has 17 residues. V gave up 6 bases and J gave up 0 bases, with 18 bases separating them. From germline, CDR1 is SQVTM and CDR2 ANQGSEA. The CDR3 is CSVSGLSLSSYNSPLHF. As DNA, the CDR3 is TGCAGCGTATCAGGTCTCTCCTTGAGCTCCTATAATTCACCCCTCCACTTT.

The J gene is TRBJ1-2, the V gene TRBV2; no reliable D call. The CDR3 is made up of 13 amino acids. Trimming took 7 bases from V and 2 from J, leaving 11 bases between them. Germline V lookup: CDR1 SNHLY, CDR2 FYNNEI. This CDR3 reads CASNPQKNYGYTF. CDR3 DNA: TGTGCCAGCAACCCACAGAAAAACTATGGCTACACCTTC.

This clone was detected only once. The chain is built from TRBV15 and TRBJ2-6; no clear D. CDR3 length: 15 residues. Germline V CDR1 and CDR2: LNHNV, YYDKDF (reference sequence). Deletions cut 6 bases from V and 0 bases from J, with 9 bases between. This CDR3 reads CATRRDNSGANVLTF. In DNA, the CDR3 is TGTGCCACCAGACGCGACAACTCTGGGGCCAACGTCCTGACTTTC.

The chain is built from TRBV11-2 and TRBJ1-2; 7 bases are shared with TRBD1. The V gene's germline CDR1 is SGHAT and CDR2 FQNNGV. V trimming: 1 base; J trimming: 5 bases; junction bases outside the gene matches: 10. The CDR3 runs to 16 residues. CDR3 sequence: CASSLGYGTASYGYTF. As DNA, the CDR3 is TGTGCCAGCAGCTTAGGGTACGGGACAGCTTCGTATGGCTACACCTTC.

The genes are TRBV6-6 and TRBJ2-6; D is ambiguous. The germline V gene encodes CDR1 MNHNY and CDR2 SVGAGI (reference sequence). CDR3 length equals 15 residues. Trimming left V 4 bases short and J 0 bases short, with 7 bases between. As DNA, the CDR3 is TGTGCCAGCAGTTTCAGGTACTCTGGGGCCAACGTCCTGACTTTC. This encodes CASSFRYSGANVLTF.

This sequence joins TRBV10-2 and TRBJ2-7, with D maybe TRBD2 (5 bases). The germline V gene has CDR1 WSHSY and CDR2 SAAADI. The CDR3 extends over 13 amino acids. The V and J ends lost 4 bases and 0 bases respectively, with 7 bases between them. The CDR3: CASSVGSSYEQYF. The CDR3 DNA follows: TGCGCCAGCAGTGTAGGGAGCTCCTACGAGCAGTACTTC.

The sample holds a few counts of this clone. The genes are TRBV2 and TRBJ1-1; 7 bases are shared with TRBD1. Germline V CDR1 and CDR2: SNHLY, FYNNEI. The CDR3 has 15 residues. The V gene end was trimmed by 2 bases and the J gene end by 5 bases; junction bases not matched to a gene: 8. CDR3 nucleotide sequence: TGTGCCAGCAGTGAAATGAGGGGGCTCAGAACTGAAGCTTTCTTT. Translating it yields CASSEMRGLRTEAFF. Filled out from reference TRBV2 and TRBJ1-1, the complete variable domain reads EPEVTQTPSHQVTQMGQEVILRCVPISNHLYFYWYRQILGQKVEFLVSFYNNEISEKSEIFDDQFSVERPDGSNFTLKIRSTKLEDSAMYFCASSEMRGLRTEAFFGQGTRLTVV.

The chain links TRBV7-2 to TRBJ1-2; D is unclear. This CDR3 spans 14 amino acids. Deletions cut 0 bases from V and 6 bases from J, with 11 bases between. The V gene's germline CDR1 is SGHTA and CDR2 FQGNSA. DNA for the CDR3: TGTGCCAGCAGCTTAGCGGGAGGGCAACATGGCTACACCTTC. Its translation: CASSLAGGQHGYTF. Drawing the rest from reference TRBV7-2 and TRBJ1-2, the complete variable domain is GAGVSQSPSNKVTEKGKDVELRCDPISGHTALYWYRQSLGQGLEFLIYFQGNSAPDKSGLPSDRFSAERTGGSVSTLTIQRTQQEDSAVYLCASSLAGGQHGYTFGSGTRLTVV.

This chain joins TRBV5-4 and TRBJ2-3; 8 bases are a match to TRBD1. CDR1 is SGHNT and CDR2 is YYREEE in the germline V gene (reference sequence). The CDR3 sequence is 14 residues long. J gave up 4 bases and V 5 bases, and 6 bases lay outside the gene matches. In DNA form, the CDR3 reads TGTGCCAGCAGACGACAGGGGATGGCAGATACGCAGTATTTT. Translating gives CASRRQGMADTQYF. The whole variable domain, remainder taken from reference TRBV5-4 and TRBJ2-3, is ETGVTQSPTHLIKTRGQQVTLRCSSQSGHNTVSWYQQALGQGPQFIFQYYREEENGRGNFPPRFSGLQFPNYSSELNVNALELDDSALYLCASRRQGMADTQYFGPGTRLTVL.

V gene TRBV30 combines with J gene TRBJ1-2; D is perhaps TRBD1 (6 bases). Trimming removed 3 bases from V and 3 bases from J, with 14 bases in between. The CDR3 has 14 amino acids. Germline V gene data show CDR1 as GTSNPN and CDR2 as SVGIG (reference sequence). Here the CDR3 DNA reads TGTGCCTGGAGGGAGGGGGGGGCCCACTATGGCTACACCTTC. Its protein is CAWREGGAHYGYTF.

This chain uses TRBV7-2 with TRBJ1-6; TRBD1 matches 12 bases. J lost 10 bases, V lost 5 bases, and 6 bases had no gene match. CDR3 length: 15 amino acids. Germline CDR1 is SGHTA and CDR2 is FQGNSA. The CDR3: CASSPGQGARSPLHF. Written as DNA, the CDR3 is TGTGCCAGCAGCCCGGGACAGGGGGCGCGATCACCCCTCCACTTT. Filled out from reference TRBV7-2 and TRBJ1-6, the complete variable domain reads GAGVSQSPSNKVTEKGKDVELRCDPISGHTALYWYRQSLGQGLEFLIYFQGNSAPDKSGLPSDRFSAERTGGSVSTLTIQRTQQEDSAVYLCASSPGQGARSPLHFGNGTRLTVT.

The CDR3 nucleotides are TGTGCCAGCAGCGATATCAGGGTCAACGAGCAGTACTTC. This translates into CASSDIRVNEQYF. The chain uses TRBV5-4 and TRBJ2-7; D perhaps matches TRBD1 (5 bases). CDR1 and CDR2 (germline): SGHNT, YYREEE (reference sequence). Trimming took off 4 bases at V and 5 bases at J, with 13 bases between the two ends. This CDR3 is built from 13 residues.

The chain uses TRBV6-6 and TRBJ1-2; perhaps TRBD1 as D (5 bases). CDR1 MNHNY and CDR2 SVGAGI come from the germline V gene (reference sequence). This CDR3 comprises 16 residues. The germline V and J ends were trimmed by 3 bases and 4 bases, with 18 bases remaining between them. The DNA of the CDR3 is TGTGCCAGCAGTTATTCGGGGCGGGGGAACCGCTATGGCTACACCTTC. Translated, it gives CASSYSGRGNRYGYTF.

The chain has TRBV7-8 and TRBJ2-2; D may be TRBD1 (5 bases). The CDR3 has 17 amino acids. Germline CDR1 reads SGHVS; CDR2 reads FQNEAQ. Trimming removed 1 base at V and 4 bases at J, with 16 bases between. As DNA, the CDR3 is TGTGCCAGCAGCTTAGGAGGTGGGGCCAGGGTCACCGGGGAGCTGTTTTTT. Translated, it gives CASSLGGGARVTGELFF.

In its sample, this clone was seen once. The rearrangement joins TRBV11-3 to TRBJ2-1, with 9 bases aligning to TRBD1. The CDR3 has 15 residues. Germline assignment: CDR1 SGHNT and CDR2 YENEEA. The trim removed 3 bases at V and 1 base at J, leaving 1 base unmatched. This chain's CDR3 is CASSFDRGSYNEQFF. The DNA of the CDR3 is TGTGCCAGCAGCTTTGACAGGGGGTCCTACAATGAGCAGTTCTTC. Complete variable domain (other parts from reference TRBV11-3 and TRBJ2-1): EAGVVQSPRYKIIEKKQPVAFWCNPISGHNTLYWYLQNLGQGPELLIRYENEEAVDDSQLPKDRFSAERLKGVDSTLKIQPAELGDSAVYLCASSFDRGSYNEQFFGPGTRLTVL.

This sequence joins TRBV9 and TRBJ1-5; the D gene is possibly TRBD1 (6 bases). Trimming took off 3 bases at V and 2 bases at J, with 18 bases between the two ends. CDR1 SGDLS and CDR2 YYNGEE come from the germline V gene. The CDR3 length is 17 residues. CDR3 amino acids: CASSAHPGGQGNQPQHF. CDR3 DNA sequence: TGTGCCAGCAGCGCTCATCCTGGGGGACAAGGCAATCAGCCCCAGCATTTT.

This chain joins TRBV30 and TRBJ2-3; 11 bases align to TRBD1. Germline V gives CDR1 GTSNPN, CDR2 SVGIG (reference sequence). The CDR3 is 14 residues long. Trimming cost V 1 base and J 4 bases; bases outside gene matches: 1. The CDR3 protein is CAWSEGQGADTQYF. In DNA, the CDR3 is TGTGCCTGGAGTGAGGGACAGGGGGCAGATACGCAGTATTTT.

For the CDR3, the DNA is TGTGCCTGGGCTGGAGGGAACCAAGAGACCCAGTACTTC. It yields the protein CAWAGGNQETQYF. The gene calls are TRBV30 and TRBJ2-5, with TRBD2 as a possible D gene (6 bases). Trimming stripped 5 bases from V and 0 bases from J, with 10 bases between. Germline lookup yields CDR1 GTSNPN and CDR2 SVGIG (reference sequence). CDR3 length equals 13 residues.

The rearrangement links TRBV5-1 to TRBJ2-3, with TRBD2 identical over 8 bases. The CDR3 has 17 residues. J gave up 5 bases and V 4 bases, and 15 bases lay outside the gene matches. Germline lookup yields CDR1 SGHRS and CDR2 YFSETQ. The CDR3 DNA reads TGCGCCAGCAGCCCCGGGGGGGGCCTCCATCAAGGAGATACGCAGTATTTT. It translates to CASSPGGGLHQGDTQYF. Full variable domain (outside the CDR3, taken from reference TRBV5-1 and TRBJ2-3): KAGVTQTPRYLIKTRGQQVTLSCSPISGHRSVSWYQQTPGQGLQFLFEYFSETQRNKGNFPGRFSGRQFSNSRSEMNVSTLELGDSALYLCASSPGGGLHQGDTQYFGPGTRLTVL.

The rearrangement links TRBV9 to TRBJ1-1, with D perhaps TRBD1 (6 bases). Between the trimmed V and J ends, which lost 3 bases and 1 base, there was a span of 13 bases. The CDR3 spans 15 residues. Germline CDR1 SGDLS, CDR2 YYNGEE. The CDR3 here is CASSAGQLGNTEAFF. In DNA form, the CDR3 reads TGTGCCAGCAGCGCAGGACAGCTGGGGAACACTGAAGCTTTCTTT.

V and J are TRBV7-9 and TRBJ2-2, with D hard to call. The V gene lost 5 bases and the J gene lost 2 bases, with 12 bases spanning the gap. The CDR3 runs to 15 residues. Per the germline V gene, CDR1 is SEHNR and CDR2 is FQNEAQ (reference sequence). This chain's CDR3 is CASSPTLSNTGELFF. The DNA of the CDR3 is TGTGCCAGCAGCCCAACTCTATCCAACACCGGGGAGCTGTTTTTT.

CDR3 DNA sequence: TGCAGCGTTGGCTCGGACACGAATAACTATGGCTACACCTTC. Translated: CSVGSDTNNYGYTF. V usage is TRBV29-1 and J usage is TRBJ1-2, with a tentative D call TRBD1 (5 bases). V shed 4 bases and J shed 1 base, with 13 bases lying between them. CDR1 is SQVTM and CDR2 is ANQGSEA in the germline V gene. The length of the CDR3 is 14 residues.

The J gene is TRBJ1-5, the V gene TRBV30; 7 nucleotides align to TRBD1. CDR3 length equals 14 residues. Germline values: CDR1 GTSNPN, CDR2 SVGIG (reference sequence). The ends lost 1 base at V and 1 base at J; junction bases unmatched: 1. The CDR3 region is CAWSAGQSNQPQHF. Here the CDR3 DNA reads TGTGCCTGGAGTGCGGGACAGAGCAATCAGCCCCAGCATTTT.

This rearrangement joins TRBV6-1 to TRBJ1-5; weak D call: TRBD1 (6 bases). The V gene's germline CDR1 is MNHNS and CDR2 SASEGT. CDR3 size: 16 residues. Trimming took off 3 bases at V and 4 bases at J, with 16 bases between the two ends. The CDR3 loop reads CASSERGQGRNQPQHF. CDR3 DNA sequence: TGTGCCAGCAGTGAGCGGGGGCAGGGGCGGAATCAGCCCCAGCATTTT.